This is a list of T cell receptor beta chains from one sample in a study of T cell responses to AZD1222 COVID-19 vaccine. The repertoire was sequenced with immunoSEQ multiplex PCR; TCRdb's copy has only in-frame clones and lacks some. This sample carries some 110,000 clones, roughly 91% of them seen once, and the ten largest clones take 6% to 8.5%. The material sequenced was peripheral blood, taken 28 days after the second AZD1222 dose. These TCRs come from an adult who received the AZD1222 COVID-19 vaccine. Each CDR3 is given without its conserved first and last residue.

12,TRBV20-1,SASPGTDSGEQY
11,TRBV29-1,SVRDRGRETQY
14,TRBV11-2,ASSTPRGGFGNTIY
16,TRBV6-1,ASSEAGRQTGSGGTQY
9,TRBV12-3/TRBV12-4,ASRQGNEQF
11,TRBV5-4,ASSLGQSYEQY
13,TRBV2,ASSDSGRGPDTQY
14,TRBV5-1,ASSLVSGAWNTEAF
13,TRBV10-3,AIAAGTGGNTEAF
11,TRBV7-9,ASSLGGGYEQY
15,TRBV28,ASSASIVRGPGNTIY
14,TRBV29-1,SVEGLAGGQYNEQF
14,TRBV2,ASSDSLDRGWETQY
14,TRBV13,ASSLGPGLSTDTQY
14,TRBV18,ASSRFTSGGANEQF
13,TRBV3-1/TRBV3-2,ASSRNQGAHGGYT
12,TRBV3-1/TRBV3-2,ASSQEPSSYEQY
12,TRBV7-8,ASSRDRVNEKLF
13,TRBV5-6,ASSLGGGYTGELF
10,TRBV5-5,ASSAGLDTQY
13,TRBV27,ASSWRDRDTGELF
14,TRBV19,ASSSPGGGAIYEQY
12,TRBV5-1,ASSFMEQGDEQF